What follows are 24 T cell receptor beta chains derived from one specimen sequenced in a study of cytomegalovirus exposure and HLA in healthy donors. The data were produced by immunoSEQ multiplex PCR, yet TCRdb's version contains in-frame clones alone and is incomplete. The sample consists of 250,000 or so clones, about 87% of them appearing once. Source material: PBMCs. Source of these receptors: a man aged 18 to 29 in good health and CMV-seronegative.

There are a few counts of this clone. This sequence joins TRBV4-3 and TRBJ1-5; D is possibly TRBD1 (6 bases). V lost 4 bases and J 7 bases, leaving 20 bases between the germline ends. The CDR3 totals 16 residues. CDR1 is LGHNA, CDR2 YSLEER, per germline. The CDR3 reads CASSRGLDRQGQPQHF. CDR3 bases: TGCGCCAGCAGCCGGGGGCTTGACAGGCAAGGCCAGCCCCAGCATTTT.

The V gene is TRBV4-1, the J gene TRBJ2-7; D possibly corresponds to TRBD1 (5 bases). V was clipped by 0 bases and J by 2 bases, with 8 bases between them. This CDR3 is 14 amino acids long. Germline V gene data show CDR1 as MGHRA and CDR2 as YSYEKL. The CDR3 sequence: CASSQDRDPYEQYF. The DNA of the CDR3 is TGCGCCAGCAGCCAAGACAGGGATCCCTACGAGCAGTACTTC.

The rearrangement links TRBV5-1 to TRBJ1-1; no clear D gene. The V gene lost 0 bases and the J gene lost 0 bases, with 6 bases spanning the gap. This CDR3 is 14 amino acids long. Germline V gene lookup returns CDR1 SGHRS and CDR2 YFSETQ. The CDR3 sequence is CASSLDGLNTEAFF. The CDR3 DNA reads TGCGCCAGCAGCTTGGACGGGTTGAACACTGAAGCTTTCTTT.

This chain uses TRBV28 with TRBJ2-7, with D maybe TRBD1 (5 bases). The CDR3 contains 13 residues. In germline, CDR1 is MDHEN, CDR2 SYDVKM. V was shortened by 4 bases and J by 7 bases, with 14 bases between the two germline ends. CDR3 amino acids: CASSSNSGHEQYF. CDR3 nucleotide sequence: TGTGCCAGCAGTTCCAACTCAGGGCATGAGCAGTACTTC. Complete variable domain (other parts from reference TRBV28 and TRBJ2-7): DVKVTQSSRYLVKRTGEKVFLECVQDMDHENMFWYRQDPGLGLRLIYFSYDVKMKEKGDIPEGYSVSREKKERFSLILESASTNQTSMYLCASSSNSGHEQYFGPGTRLTVT.

J is TRBJ2-7 and V is TRBV19, with D tentatively TRBD2 (5 bases). V was cut by 2 bases and J by 6 bases, with 11 bases left in between. The germline gives CDR1 LNHDA, CDR2 SQIVND (reference sequence). This CDR3 contains 13 residues. The chain's CDR3 is CASSIISEGEQYF. For the CDR3, the DNA is TGTGCCAGTAGTATAATCAGTGAGGGCGAGCAGTACTTC.

The chain recombines TRBV4-1 with TRBJ1-1; D not resolved. The V end was cut by 0 bases, the J end by 1 base, with 3 bases between. The CDR3 is 13 amino acids. Germline CDR1 is MGHRA and CDR2 is YSYEKL. CDR3 sequence reads: CASSQEQNTEAFF. As DNA, the CDR3 is TGCGCCAGCAGCCAAGAACAGAACACTGAAGCTTTCTTT.

As DNA, the CDR3 is TGTGCCAGCAGTGGACAGAGTAACTACGAGCAGTACTTC. Encoded protein: CASSGQSNYEQYF. V is TRBV2 and J is TRBJ2-7; maybe TRBD1 (5 bases). V gave up 4 bases and J gave up 3 bases, with 10 bases separating them. From germline, CDR1 is SNHLY and CDR2 FYNNEI. The CDR3 runs 13 residues. Looking up the rest from reference TRBV2 and TRBJ2-7 gives the full variable domain: EPEVTQTPSHQVTQMGQEVILRCVPISNHLYFYWYRQILGQKVEFLVSFYNNEISEKSEIFDDQFSVERPDGSNFTLKIRSTKLEDSAMYFCASSGQSNYEQYFGPGTRLTVT.

This clone was detected only once. V and J are TRBV9 and TRBJ1-3; 7 nucleotides agree with TRBD1. Losses at the gene ends were 0 bases for V and 6 bases for J; bases not matched to a gene: 6. The CDR3 covers 15 residues. The germline V gene has CDR1 SGDLS and CDR2 YYNGEE. The CDR3 reads CASSVDGTVANTIYF. In DNA form, the CDR3 reads TGTGCCAGCAGCGTAGACGGGACAGTGGCAAACACCATATATTTT. Full variable domain (rest looked up from reference TRBV9 and TRBJ1-3): DSGVTQTPKHLITATGQRVTLRCSPRSGDLSVYWYQQSLDQGLQFLIQYYNGEERAKGNILERFSAQQFPDLHSELNLSSLELGDSALYFCASSVDGTVANTIYFGEGSWLTVV.

J is TRBJ2-5 and V is TRBV9; D remains ambiguous. V was clipped by 2 bases and J by 2 bases, with 7 bases between them. This CDR3 is built from 13 residues. CDR1 SGDLS and CDR2 YYNGEE come from the germline V gene. The CDR3 nucleotides are TGTGCCAGCAGCGTCTCCGCGCAAGAGACCCAGTACTTC. Its protein product is CASSVSAQETQYF.

The chain uses TRBV27 and TRBJ2-3; the D is unclear. The germline CDR1 and CDR2 sequences are MNHEY and SMNVEV (reference sequence). The CDR3 length is 17 residues. Trimming shortened V by 2 bases and J by 0 bases, and 15 bases separated the two germline ends. This chain's CDR3 is CASSLLLLPTSTDTQYF. In DNA, the CDR3 is TGTGCCAGCAGTTTACTCCTCCTTCCTACTAGCACAGATACGCAGTATTTT.

This clone has a single count. CDR3 amino acids: CASSQAGLAGPYTQYF. CDR3 DNA sequence: TGCGCCAGCAGCCAAGCGGGACTAGCGGGACCATATACGCAGTATTTT. The chain carries TRBV4-1 and TRBJ2-3; TRBD2 aligns across 13 bases. In germline, CDR1 is MGHRA, CDR2 YSYEKL. V shed 1 base, J shed 7 bases, and the junction held 5 bases outside the gene matches. The CDR3 extends over 16 amino acids.

The CDR3 is CASSLGRARGEQYF. CDR3 DNA sequence: TGCGCCAGCAGCCTTGGGAGAGCCCGGGGCGAGCAGTACTTC. The chain joins TRBV5-1 to TRBJ2-7, with a tentative D call TRBD2 (5 bases). V shed 4 bases and J shed 6 bases, with 17 bases lying between them. The CDR3 runs to 14 residues. Germline V gene lookup returns CDR1 SGHRS and CDR2 YFSETQ.

The chain links TRBV27 to TRBJ2-1; no firm D call. CDR1 MNHEY and CDR2 SMNVEV come from the germline V gene (reference sequence). V gave up 3 bases and J gave up 12 bases, with 9 bases separating them. The CDR3 contains 11 residues. Written as DNA, the CDR3 is TGTGCCAGCAGTTTCGACGGCGGGCAGTTCTTC. Translated: CASSFDGGQFF.

The CDR3 is CASSRKGLNYGYTF. The CDR3, as DNA: TGTGCCAGCAGCCGGAAGGGGCTTAACTATGGCTACACCTTC. The rearrangement uses TRBV2 and TRBJ1-2, with D perhaps TRBD1 (5 bases). Germline V gives CDR1 SNHLY, CDR2 FYNNEI. This CDR3 has 14 amino acids. V shed 6 bases and J shed 1 base, with 12 bases lying between them.

V usage is TRBV28 and J usage is TRBJ2-2; 7 bases align to TRBD1. Germline CDR1 and CDR2: MDHEN and SYDVKM. The CDR3 covers 15 residues. The ends lost 3 bases at V and 6 bases at J; junction bases unmatched: 7. DNA of the CDR3: TGTGCCAGCAGTTTCAGGGGGACGATCCCCGGGGAGCTGTTTTTT. Its translation is CASSFRGTIPGELFF.

The chain links TRBV4-3 to TRBJ1-2, with D unclear. The CDR3 is made up of 13 amino acids. V lost 0 bases, J lost 8 bases, and 10 bases lay in between. The germline gives CDR1 LGHNA, CDR2 YSLEER. The CDR3 region is CASSQDLAGGYTF. The CDR3 DNA sequence: TGCGCCAGCAGCCAAGATCTTGCAGGAGGCTACACCTTC.

The chain joins TRBV19 to TRBJ1-5; D possibly corresponds to TRBD1 (5 bases). V lost 5 bases and J lost 3, with 11 bases in between. The CDR3 runs to 14 residues. Germline CDR1 reads LNHDA; CDR2 reads SQIVND (reference sequence). CDR3 loop: CASSERQPNQPQHF. In nucleotides, the CDR3 is TGTGCCAGTAGTGAGAGACAGCCCAATCAGCCCCAGCATTTT.

The gene calls are TRBV7-3 and TRBJ1-6; D might be TRBD1 (6 bases). Germline V CDR1 and CDR2: SGHTA, FQGTGA. V was clipped by 2 bases and J by 7 bases, with 6 bases between them. CDR3 length: 13 residues. CDR3 in amino acids: CASSLQGNSPLHF. CDR3 DNA: TGTGCCAGCAGCTTACAGGGGAATTCACCCCTCCACTTT.

The V gene is TRBV7-2, the J gene TRBJ1-2; D gene unclear. V was clipped by 1 base and J by 2 bases, with 8 bases between them. Per the germline V gene, CDR1 is SGHTA and CDR2 is FQGNSA. The length of the CDR3 is 14 residues. The CDR3 reads CASSLVAGNYGYTF. CDR3 DNA: TGTGCCAGCAGCTTAGTGGCGGGAAACTATGGCTACACCTTC.

The chain links TRBV7-2 to TRBJ2-5; 15 nucleotides match TRBD2. The length of the CDR3 is 16 residues. The germline gives CDR1 SGHTA, CDR2 FQGNSA. V dropped 5 bases and J dropped 3; count of bases not matched to a gene: 4. The CDR3 nucleotides are TGTGCCAGCAGCCCGGGACTAGCGGGAGGCAAAGAGACCCAGTACTTC. This translates into CASSPGLAGGKETQYF.

The chain links TRBV5-1 to TRBJ1-1, with D possibly matching TRBD1 (5 bases). The CDR3 contains 13 residues. Germline lookup yields CDR1 SGHRS and CDR2 YFSETQ. The V end was cut by 4 bases, the J end by 1 base, with 8 bases between. CDR3: CASSRGQNTEAFF. In nucleotides, the CDR3 is TGCGCCAGCAGCAGGGGCCAGAACACTGAAGCTTTCTTT. Together with reference TRBV5-1 and TRBJ1-1, the CDR3 gives the full variable domain: KAGVTQTPRYLIKTRGQQVTLSCSPISGHRSVSWYQQTPGQGLQFLFEYFSETQRNKGNFPGRFSGRQFSNSRSEMNVSTLELGDSALYLCASSRGQNTEAFFGQGTRLTVV.

The V call is TRBV25-1, the J call TRBJ1-2; 7 bases agree with TRBD1. Looked up from germline, CDR1 is MGHDK and CDR2 is SYGVNS. This CDR3 region has 14 residues. The trim removed 2 bases at V and 5 bases at J, leaving 5 bases unmatched. The CDR3 DNA is TGTGCCAGCAGTGAAGGGACAGTTCAATATGGCTACACCTTC. Translation: CASSEGTVQYGYTF.

As regards this clone: Different DNA sequences within this sample yield the same CDR3. The chain carries TRBV4-1 and TRBJ2-7; 7 bases map to TRBD1. Looked up from germline, CDR1 is MGHRA and CDR2 is YSYEKL. The CDR3 consists of 15 residues. The trim removed 0 bases at V and 1 base at J, leaving 3 bases unmatched. The CDR3 DNA follows: TGCGCCAGCAGCCAAGATAGACAGGGATCCTACGAGCAGTACTTC. It is translated as CASSQDRQGSYEQYF.

The CDR3 DNA sequence: TGTGCCAGCAGCTACGGGACTAGCGGGAGCATTGAGCAGTTCTTC. This encodes CASSYGTSGSIEQFF. This sequence joins TRBV7-6 and TRBJ2-1, with 14 bases fitting TRBD2. V was clipped by 4 bases and J by 9 bases; unmatched bases: 5. The germline gives CDR1 SGHVS, CDR2 FNYEAQ. This CDR3 region has 15 residues.